This T cell receptor (beta chain) was obtained from a study of T cell responses to AZD1222 COVID-19 vaccine. About this clone itself: Its antigen is unknown.

Study results and caveats: Clonal diversity may have been underestimated in mostly white British donors. Spike was spanned by vaccine-associated CD4 TCRs, which were dominant at 160-218 and 743-854. The number of AZD1222 recipients seropositive at baseline was only five to seven.

TCRdb keeps only in-frame clones here, not all; method: immunoSEQ multiplex PCR. In the table there are roughly 150,000 clones, 80% to 95% of which are singletons. The TCR was taken from an adult who received the AZD1222 COVID-19 vaccine. Sequencing used peripheral blood, obtained 28 days after the second AZD1222 dose.

The CDR3 loop is CASSQTRGRRYEQYF. In DNA, the CDR3 is TGTGCCAGCAGTCAGACACGGGGGAGGAGGTACGAGCAGTACTTC. V and J are TRBV7-2 and TRBJ2-7, with a weak D call TRBD2 (6 bases). This CDR3 is built from 15 residues. Trimming removed 6 bases from V and 4 bases from J, with 19 bases in between. In germline, CDR1 is SGHTA, CDR2 FQGNSA.